The 2 T cell receptor beta chains below come from one sample, sequenced in a study of blood T cell repertoires in COVID-19. This table comes from immunoSEQ multiplex PCR, and its TCRdb copy is limited to in-frame clones, with some not included. This sample carries 9,000 to 13,000 clones, around four fifths of them seen once, and the ten largest clones take 9.5% to 15%. The source material was peripheral blood. These receptors came from a human donor in a cohort sampled during active COVID-19.

The V gene is TRBV5-6, the J gene TRBJ2-4; 8 bases align to TRBD2. The CDR3 length is 15 residues. Germline lookup yields CDR1 SGHDT and CDR2 YYEEEE. After removal of 1 base from V and 3 bases from J, the junction contained 3 bases not matched to a gene. The DNA of the CDR3 is TGTGCCAGCAGCTTGTTAGCGGGGAACAAAAACATTCAGTACTTC. This sequence encodes CASSLLAGNKNIQYF. The entire variable domain, with the rest obtained from reference TRBV5-6 and TRBJ2-4, is as follows: DAGVTQSPTHLIKTRGQQVTLRCSPKSGHDTVSWYQQALGQGPQFIFQYYEEEERQRGNFPDRFSGHQFPNYSSELNVNALLLGDSALYLCASSLLAGNKNIQYFGAGTRLSVL.

J is TRBJ1-5 and V is TRBV19, with D tentatively TRBD1 (6 bases). The CDR3 has 12 residues. Germline values: CDR1 LNHDA, CDR2 SQIVND (reference sequence). With 6 bases removed from V and 5 bases from J, the gap between germline ends came to 8 bases. The CDR3 nucleotides read TGTGCCAGTAGCCAGGGGCATCAGCCCCAGCATTTT. This encodes CASSQGHQPQHF.